A selection of T cell receptor beta chains follows, all from one sample in a study of blood T cell repertoires in COVID-19. Only in-frame clones appear in the TCRdb table, and some are missing; sequencing was by immunoSEQ multiplex PCR. Of fewer than 400,000 clones listed, 80% to 90% were seen once; the top ten hold approximately 9%. Sequencing was carried out using PBMCs or T cells enriched from blood (not recorded which). These receptors all stem from a woman between 18 and 30 years old who had recovered from COVID-19. The CDR3 runs from the conserved cysteine through the conserved F or W. Each record gives: V gene, CDR3 length, D gene, J gene, clone size, CDR3 DNA, CDR3 protein. A D gene is named only where the DNA matches it firmly. Clone size is stated in some rows and not others, as once, few, many or a class when expanded.

>TRBV9|14|NA|TRBJ1-1|NA
TGTGCCAGCAGCGTAGCTCGAGATCTCACTGAAGCTTTCTTT
CASSVARDLTEAFF
>TRBV7-9|18|NA|TRBJ2-3|NA
TGTGCCAGCAGCCCAAGACTAGGTTACGGGAGAGGAACAGATACGCAGTATTTT
CASSPRLGYGRGTDTQYF
>TRBV13|15|NA|TRBJ2-7|NA
TGTGCCAGCAGCTTAGTTCCAGCGGGCCAGTACGAGCAGTACTTC
CASSLVPAGQYEQYF
>TRBV11-2|17|NA|TRBJ2-7|few
TGTGCCAGCAGCTTAGGTTCGACGTGGGGGGAAACCTACGAGCAGTACTTC
CASSLGSTWGETYEQYF
>TRBV7-3|19|TRBD2|TRBJ2-2|NA
TGTGCCAGCAGCTTCCTTGGGACTAGCGGGCTAACGAACACCGGGGAGCTGTTTTTT
CASSFLGTSGLTNTGELFF
>TRBV28|13|NA|TRBJ2-1|NA
TGTGCCAGTAAGGCGGGATCGTGGAATGAGCAGTTCTTC
CASKAGSWNEQFF
>TRBV11-3|15|TRBD1|TRBJ2-2|many
TGTGCCAGTCGCCTCCGGGACAGTTGGGAAGGGGAGCTGTTTTTT
CASRLRDSWEGELFF
>TRBV12-3/TRBV12-4|13|NA|TRBJ1-1|NA
TGTGCCAGCAGGTTCCAGGGATTTGCTGAAGCTTTCTTT
CASRFQGFAEAFF
>TRBV4-3|18|NA|TRBJ1-6|NA
TGCGCCAGCAGCCCCCATGGGAGGGCAGGGTCCTATAATTCACCCCTCCACTTT
CASSPHGRAGSYNSPLHF
>TRBV11-1|16|NA|TRBJ1-2|NA
TGTGCCAGCAGCTTAAGTCGGGACGGGGGAATCTATGGCTACACCTTC
CASSLSRDGGIYGYTF
>TRBV27|16|NA|TRBJ1-6|NA
TGTGCCAGCAGTTTATACCCACGGCAGGGGTATTCACCCCTCCACTTT
CASSLYPRQGYSPLHF
>TRBV24-1|17|TRBD2|TRBJ2-5|NA
TGTGCCACCAGTGATCGTATGGGGGGCGCGGGAGGAGAGACCCAGTACTTC
CATSDRMGGAGGETQYF
>TRBV6-5|15|NA|TRBJ1-2|NA
TGTGCCAGCGCCCCTGGGCAGCCTAATATCTATGGCTACACCTTC
CASAPGQPNIYGYTF
>TRBV5-5|15|TRBD2|TRBJ2-5|NA
TGTGCCAGCAGCTCGAGACCGGGACTAGGAGAGACCCAGTACTTC
CASSSRPGLGETQYF
>TRBV4-3|17|NA|TRBJ1-2|NA
TGCGCCAGCAGCCAAGAGAGGCTTAGACCGGAGAGCTATGGCTACACCTTC
CASSQERLRPESYGYTF
>TRBV5-1|15|TRBD1|TRBJ1-1|once
TGCGCCAGCAGCTTGGGGGACAGGGGCGGCACTGAAGCTTTCTTT
CASSLGDRGGTEAFF
>TRBV20-1|10|NA|TRBJ1-2|NA
TGCAGTGCCGCGGACTATGGCTACACCTTC
CSAADYGYTF
>TRBV29-1|14|NA|TRBJ2-2|NA
TGCAGCGCAGCGACAGGCCTGAACACCGGGGAGCTGTTTTTT
CSAATGLNTGELFF
>TRBV30|11|TRBD1|TRBJ1-2|NA
TGTGCCGGAGAACAGGGGGGGGTCTACACCTTC
CAGEQGGVYTF
>TRBV9|16|TRBD1|TRBJ2-7|NA
TGTGCCAGCAGCGTCTCCGGGACAGGGTCCCCCTACGAGCAGTACTTC
CASSVSGTGSPYEQYF
>TRBV28|18|TRBD1|TRBJ1-4|once
TGTGCCAGCAGTTTGAGACCGACAGGGGGCCTTTATAATGAAAAACTGTTTTTT
CASSLRPTGGLYNEKLFF
>TRBV5-1|16|TRBD1|TRBJ2-3|NA
TGCGCCAGCAGCTCCGGGCAGGGGGTTATCATAGATACGCAGTATTTT
CASSSGQGVIIDTQYF
>TRBV7-9|16|TRBD1|TRBJ2-2|NA
TGTGCCAGCAGCCTTGACAGGGGGCCGTACACCGGGGAGCTGTTTTTT
CASSLDRGPYTGELFF
>TRBV5-1|15|TRBD1|TRBJ1-4|once
TGCGCCAGCAGCCCGAGACAGGGGGGAAATGAAAAACTGTTTTTT
CASSPRQGGNEKLFF
>TRBV11-3|19|TRBD2|TRBJ2-1|once
TGTGCCAGCAGCTCCACTCGTCGTGATCGCGGGAGCTCCTACAATGAGCAGTTCTTC
CASSSTRRDRGSSYNEQFF
>TRBV7-2|16|TRBD1|TRBJ1-2|NA
TGTGCCAGCAGCCAGTCCCGGTGGGGGACAGTGTATGGCTACACCTTC
CASSQSRWGTVYGYTF
>TRBV9|14|TRBD1|TRBJ1-5|NA
TGTGCCAGCGGGGACAGTTATAGCAATCAGCCCCAGCATTTT
CASGDSYSNQPQHF
>TRBV5-1|16|TRBD2|TRBJ2-1|NA
TGCGCCAGCAGCGAAGGCCCTCCGGGACTATACAATGAGCAGTTCTTC
CASSEGPPGLYNEQFF